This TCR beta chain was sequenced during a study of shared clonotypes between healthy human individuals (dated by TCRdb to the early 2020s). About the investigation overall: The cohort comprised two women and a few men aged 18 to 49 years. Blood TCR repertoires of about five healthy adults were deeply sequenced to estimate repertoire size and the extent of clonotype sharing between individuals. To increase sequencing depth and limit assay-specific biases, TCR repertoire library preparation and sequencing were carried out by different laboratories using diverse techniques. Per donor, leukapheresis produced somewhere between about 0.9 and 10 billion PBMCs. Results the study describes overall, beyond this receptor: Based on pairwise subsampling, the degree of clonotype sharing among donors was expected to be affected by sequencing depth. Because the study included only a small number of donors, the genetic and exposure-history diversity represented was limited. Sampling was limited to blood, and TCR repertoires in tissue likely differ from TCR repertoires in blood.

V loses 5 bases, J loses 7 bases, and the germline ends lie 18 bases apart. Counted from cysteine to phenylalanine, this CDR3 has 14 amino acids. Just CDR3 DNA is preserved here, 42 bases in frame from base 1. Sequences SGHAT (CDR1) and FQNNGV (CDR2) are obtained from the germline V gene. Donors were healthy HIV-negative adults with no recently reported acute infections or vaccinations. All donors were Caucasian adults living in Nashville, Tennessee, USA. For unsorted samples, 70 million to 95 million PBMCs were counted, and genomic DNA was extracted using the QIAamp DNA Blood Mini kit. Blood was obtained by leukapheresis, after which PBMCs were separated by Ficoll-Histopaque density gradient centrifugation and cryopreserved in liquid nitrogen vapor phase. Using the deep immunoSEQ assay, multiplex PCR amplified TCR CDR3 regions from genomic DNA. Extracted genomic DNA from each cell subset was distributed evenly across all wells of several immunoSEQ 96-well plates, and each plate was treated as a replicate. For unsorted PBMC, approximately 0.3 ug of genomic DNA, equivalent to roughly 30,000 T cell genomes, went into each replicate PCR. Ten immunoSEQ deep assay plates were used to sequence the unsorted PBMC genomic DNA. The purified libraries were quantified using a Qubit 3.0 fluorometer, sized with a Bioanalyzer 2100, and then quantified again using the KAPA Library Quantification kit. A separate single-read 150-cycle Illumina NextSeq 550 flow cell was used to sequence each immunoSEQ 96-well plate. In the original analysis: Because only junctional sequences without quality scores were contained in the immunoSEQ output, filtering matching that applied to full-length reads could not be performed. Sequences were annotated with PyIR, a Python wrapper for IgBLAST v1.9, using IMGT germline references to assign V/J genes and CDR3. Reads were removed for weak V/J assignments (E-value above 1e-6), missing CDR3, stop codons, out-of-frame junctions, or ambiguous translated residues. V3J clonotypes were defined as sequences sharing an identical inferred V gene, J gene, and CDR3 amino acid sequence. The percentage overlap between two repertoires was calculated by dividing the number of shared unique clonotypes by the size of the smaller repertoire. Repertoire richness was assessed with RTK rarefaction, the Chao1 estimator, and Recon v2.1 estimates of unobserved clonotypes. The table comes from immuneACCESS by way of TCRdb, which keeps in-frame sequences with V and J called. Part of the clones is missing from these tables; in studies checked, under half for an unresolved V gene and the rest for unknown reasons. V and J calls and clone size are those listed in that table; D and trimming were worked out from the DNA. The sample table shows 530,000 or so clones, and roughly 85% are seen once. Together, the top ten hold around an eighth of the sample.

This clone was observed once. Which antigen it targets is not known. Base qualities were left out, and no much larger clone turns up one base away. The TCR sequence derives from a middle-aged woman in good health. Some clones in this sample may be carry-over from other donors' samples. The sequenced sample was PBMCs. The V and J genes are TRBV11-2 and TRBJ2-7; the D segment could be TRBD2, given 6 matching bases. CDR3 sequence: CASSPLWGAGEQYF. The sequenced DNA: TGTGCCAGCAGCCCTCTATGGGGCGCGGGGGAGCAGTACTTC. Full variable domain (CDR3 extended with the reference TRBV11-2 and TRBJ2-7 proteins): EAGVAQSPRYKIIEKRQSVAFWCNPISGHATLYWYQQILGQGPKLLIQFQNNGVVDDSQLPKDRFSAERLKGVDSTLKIQPAKLEDSAVYLCASSPLWGAGEQYFGPGTRLTVT.